The following is a TCR beta chain sequence with its context. Its specificity is not known. These data originate in a study of CD8 T cells in Susac syndrome. Study outcomes and limitations: The study's TCR sequencing and HLA analysis drew on a certain number of individuals. That number was acknowledged as relatively small.

TEMRA cells were FACS-enriched, while CD8+ and CD4+ T cells were negatively isolated. RNA in amounts of roughly 0.45 to 1 ug was reverse transcribed with random hexamers. The authors amplified TCR beta CDR3 across 54 Vbeta and 13 Jbeta using immunoSEQ multiplex PCR. Each CDR3 protein is one row after TCRdb ran MiXCR on the immunoSEQ multiplex PCR reads. The table records some 190,000 distinct CDR3 sequences, roughly 92% of them present only once. This clonotype was obtained from a human donor in good health. What was sequenced was CD4+ T cells from PBMCs.

CDR3 amino acids: CASSLATGGIYEQYF. The CDR3, as DNA: TGTGCCAGCAGCTTAGCAACAGGGGGCATCTACGAGCAGTACTTC. This chain connects TRBV7-8 to TRBJ2-7; 9 nucleotides align to TRBD1. CDR1 is SGHVS and CDR2 is FQNEAQ in the germline V gene. Trimming cost V 0 bases and J 3 bases; bases outside gene matches: 3. The CDR3 loop spans 15 amino acids.